This passage covers 20 T cell receptor beta chains from one sample sequenced in a study of T cell repertoires in cytomegalovirus infection. For these TCRs, the target antigens are not known. TCRdb analysed the reads with MiXCR anew, one entry per CDR3 protein. Among approximately 110,000 distinct CDR3 sequences, roughly two fifths were seen once, and the ten largest hold approximately 74%. Material: CD8+ T cells from cultured PBMCs, obtained from culture after CMV antigen stimulation. The receptor set was obtained from a human donor in good health (CMV status not recorded). Some clones in this sample may be carry-over from other donors' samples.

This rearrangement joins TRBV11-2 to TRBJ2-1; D not resolved. The CDR3 is 13 residues long. V dropped 1 base and J dropped 6 bases, with 7 bases sitting between them. CDR1 and CDR2 from the germline V gene are SGHAT and FQNNGV. CDR3 amino acids: CASSLGYSNEQFF. DNA for the CDR3: TGTGCCAGCAGCTTAGGATACTCCAATGAGCAGTTCTTC.

The rearrangement joins TRBV27 to TRBJ1-6, with D possibly matching TRBD1 (5 bases). V was pared by 5 bases and J by 10 bases, with 21 bases between. The CDR3 is made up of 16 amino acids. Per the germline V gene, CDR1 is MNHEY and CDR2 is SMNVEV (reference sequence). DNA of the CDR3: TGTGCCAGCAGTCCTGTTGGGACTGGGTTCGGATCACCCCTCCACTTT. This sequence encodes CASSPVGTGFGSPLHF.

The chain links TRBV20-1 to TRBJ1-1; D unclear. This CDR3 has 12 amino acids. Per the germline V gene, CDR1 is DFQATT and CDR2 is SNEGSKA (reference sequence). Trimming cost V 4 bases and J 1 base, with 7 bases left between them. The CDR3 is CSANKANTEAFF. The CDR3 nucleotides read TGCAGTGCTAACAAGGCGAACACTGAAGCTTTCTTT.

This chain uses TRBV11-2 with TRBJ2-1; 13 bases align to TRBD2. Germline trimming cut 6 bases from V and 6 bases from J; bases unmatched to any gene: 5. Germline V CDR1 and CDR2: SGHAT, FQNNGV. The CDR3 totals 15 residues. The chain's CDR3 is CASRGTSGVFNEQFF. CDR3 nucleotides: TGTGCCAGCAGAGGGACTAGCGGGGTGTTCAATGAGCAGTTCTTC.

This clonotype was seen repeatedly, ten times or more. V and J are TRBV2 and TRBJ1-2, with a tentative D call TRBD1 (5 bases). Per the germline V gene, CDR1 is SNHLY and CDR2 is FYNNEI. Trimming stripped 3 bases from V and 8 bases from J, with 13 bases between. This CDR3 spans 13 amino acids. The CDR3 sequence: CASSDGTRDGYTF. CDR3 in DNA: TGTGCCAGCAGTGACGGGACTAGGGACGGCTACACCTTC.

The chain carries TRBV20-1 and TRBJ2-1; possible D gene TRBD1, 5 bases. Trimming left V 3 bases short and J 7 bases short, with 19 bases between. Germline CDR1 DFQATT, CDR2 SNEGSKA (reference sequence). CDR3 length equals 15 residues. The CDR3 loop is CSASSHSGIPNEQFF. CDR3 in DNA: TGCAGTGCTAGTTCGCACTCAGGGATACCAAATGAGCAGTTCTTC.

This chain links TRBV7-6 with TRBJ2-7, with D possibly TRBD2 on 6 matching bases. Trimming removed 2 bases from V and 2 bases from J, with 10 bases in between. The CDR3 loop spans 14 amino acids. Germline V CDR1 and CDR2: SGHVS, FNYEAQ. CDR3 region: CASSLSGGAYEQYF. The CDR3 DNA follows: TGTGCCAGCAGCTTAAGTGGAGGGGCCTACGAGCAGTACTTC.

The J gene is TRBJ1-1, the V gene TRBV12-3 or TRBV12-4; perhaps TRBD1 as D (5 bases). CDR3 length: 13 amino acids. V lost 7 bases and J lost 0, with 9 bases in between. The CDR3 is CASTSGVNTEAFF. Here the CDR3 DNA reads TGTGCCAGCACTTCGGGGGTGAACACTGAAGCTTTCTTT.

Comment on this clonotype: At one end, the junction sequence differs from germline, possibly due to a read error. V is TRBV25-1 and J is TRBJ1-5; D perhaps matches TRBD1 (5 bases). There are 14 residues in the CDR3. Germline V gives CDR1 MGHDK, CDR2 SYGVNS. For the CDR3, the DNA is TGTTCCAGCAGTGACAAGGGACTGGATCAGCCCCAGCATTTT. The encoded protein is CSSSDKGLDQPQHF. Together with reference TRBV25-1 and TRBJ1-5, the CDR3 gives the full variable domain: EADIYQTPRYLVIGTGKKITLECSQTMGHDKMYWYQQDPGMELHLIHYSYGVNSTEKGDLSSESTVSRIRTEHFPLTLESARPSHTSQYLCSSSDKGLDQPQHFGDGTRLSIL.

This chain links TRBV28 with TRBJ1-4; D is possibly TRBD1 (6 bases). The germline V gene encodes CDR1 MDHEN and CDR2 SYDVKM. The CDR3 runs to 15 residues. The V end was cut by 6 bases, the J end by 2 bases, with 13 bases between. The CDR3 is CASSRYRETNEKLFF. In DNA, the CDR3 is TGTGCCAGCAGCCGTTACAGGGAGACTAATGAAAAACTGTTTTTT.

V and J are TRBV19 and TRBJ2-1; a possible D gene is TRBD2 (6 bases). CDR3 length: 13 residues. The germline CDR1 and CDR2 sequences are LNHDA and SQIVND (reference sequence). Trimming pared 9 bases from V and 5 bases from J, leaving 14 bases between. The CDR3 is CASQEAGNNEQFF. The CDR3 DNA reads as TGTGCCAGCCAAGAGGCGGGGAACAATGAGCAGTTCTTC. The full variable domain, rest sourced from reference TRBV19 and TRBJ2-1, is DGGITQSPKYLFRKEGQNVTLSCEQNLNHDAMYWYRQDPGQGLRLIYYSQIVNDFQKGDIAEGYSVSREKKESFPLTVTSAQKNPTAFYLCASQEAGNNEQFFGPGTRLTVL.

The rearrangement joins TRBV20-1 to TRBJ1-2, with a tentative D call TRBD1 (5 bases). The V gene lost 2 bases and the J gene lost 3 bases, with 16 bases spanning the gap. The CDR3 is 15 residues long. From germline, CDR1 is DFQATT and CDR2 SNEGSKA (reference sequence). Written as DNA, the CDR3 is TGCAGTGCTAGATCCCACTTCAGGGAAGACTATGGCTACACCTTC. Its protein product is CSARSHFREDYGYTF.

The chain recombines TRBV4-1 with TRBJ2-3; TRBD2 aligns across 10 bases. Germline V gene sequence: CDR1 MGHRA, CDR2 YSYEKL. CDR3 length equals 18 residues. V shed 0 bases and J 2 bases; nucleotides not matched to a gene: 8. CDR3 nucleotides: TGCGCCAGCAGCCAAGATAGGTTTCTAGCGGGGGCCACAGATACGCAGTATTTT. This codes for CASSQDRFLAGATDTQYF.

V gene TRBV19 combines with J gene TRBJ2-5, with D perhaps given as TRBD1 or TRBD2 (6 bases each). Trimming cost V 7 bases and J 4 bases, with 19 bases left between them. CDR3 length: 15 amino acids. The germline CDR1 and CDR2 sequences are LNHDA and SQIVND (reference sequence). This CDR3 reads CASTLKEGGTETQYF. DNA of the CDR3: TGTGCCAGTACTCTCAAGGAGGGGGGCACAGAGACCCAGTACTTC.

This clonotype has only a few counts. The genes are TRBV12-3 or TRBV12-4 and TRBJ1-2; D unresolved. This CDR3 is 14 amino acids long. The V end lost 7 bases, the J end lost 0 bases, and 12 bases lay between the germline ends. The CDR3 sequence: CASTLALPNYGYTF. DNA for the CDR3: TGTGCCAGCACCCTGGCACTTCCTAACTATGGCTACACCTTC.

This sequence joins TRBV7-9 and TRBJ2-7; a weak D match, TRBD2 (5 bases). Trimming removed 5 bases at V and 4 bases at J, with 21 bases between. Germline assignment: CDR1 SEHNR and CDR2 FQNEAQ (reference sequence). The CDR3 is made up of 16 amino acids. In DNA, the CDR3 is TGTGCCAGCAGCCCCCTCTCGGGGTCGGAGTCATACGAGCAGTACTTC. Its translation: CASSPLSGSESYEQYF.

The chain joins TRBV4-1 to TRBJ2-2; weak D call: TRBD1 (5 bases). The CDR3 is 14 amino acids. V was trimmed by 1 base and J by 7 bases, leaving 10 bases between them. Germline V CDR1 and CDR2: MGHRA, YSYEKL. CDR3 bases: TGCGCCAGCAGCCAAGTAAAGGGGAACGGGGAGCTGTTTTTT. Translating gives CASSQVKGNGELFF.

The genes are TRBV7-3 and TRBJ2-6; possibly TRBD1 or TRBD2 for D (5 bases each). Germline CDR1 SGHTA, CDR2 FQGTGA. With 5 bases removed from V and 7 bases from J, the gap between germline ends came to 21 bases. This CDR3 has 17 residues. DNA of the CDR3: TGTGCCAGCAGCAATACGGGACCGAACTCTAGAGCCAACGTCCTGACTTTC. It is translated as CASSNTGPNSRANVLTF.

The CDR3 coding sequence is TGTGCCAGCAGTTTCGGGGAGGGTGCAGATACGCAGTATTTT. This gives the protein CASSFGEGADTQYF. This chain uses TRBV12-3 or TRBV12-4 with TRBJ2-3, with TRBD2 identical over 7 bases. Germline trimming cut 3 bases from V and 4 bases from J; bases unmatched to any gene: 4. The CDR3 has 14 residues.

The rearrangement joins TRBV7-2 to TRBJ2-2; D remains ambiguous. The CDR3 sequence is 13 residues long. Germline V gives CDR1 SGHTA, CDR2 FQGNSA. V gave up 7 bases and J gave up 0 bases, with 6 bases separating them. CDR3 sequence reads: CASTDANTGELFF. The CDR3, as DNA: TGTGCCAGCACCGACGCGAACACCGGGGAGCTGTTTTTT.